These 3 T cell receptor beta chains were all obtained from the same sample, sequenced in a study of graft-versus-host responses after intestinal transplantation. Some clones are missing from TCRdb's copy, which holds only in-frame ones; the method was immunoSEQ multiplex PCR. The sample contains about 81,000 clones, about 89% of which appear only once. Antigens of these TCRs are unknown. Sequencing was performed on unstimulated CD4+ T cells sorted from spleen or lymph node cells, taken before intestinal transplant. These receptors all come from a human donor who received an intestinal transplant.

The chain recombines TRBV2 with TRBJ2-7; D is unclear. This CDR3 is built from 13 residues. With 7 bases removed from V and 4 bases from J, the gap between germline ends came to 14 bases. Germline-derived CDR1 and CDR2 are SNHLY and FYNNEI. This chain's CDR3 is CASMGFRSYEQYF. The CDR3 DNA reads TGTGCCAGCATGGGCTTCAGATCTTACGAGCAGTACTTC.

In this sample, this clone turned up once. The CDR3 here is CASSLDSVSGNTIYF. Written as DNA, the CDR3 is TGCGCCAGCAGCTTGGACAGTGTCTCTGGAAACACCATATATTTT. The chain is built from TRBV5-1 and TRBJ1-3; D is unresolved. This CDR3 is 15 amino acids long. Germline V gene data show CDR1 as SGHRS and CDR2 as YFSETQ. With 0 bases removed from V and 0 bases from J, the gap between germline ends came to 7 bases.

The chain recombines TRBV27 with TRBJ2-7, with 7 bases aligning to TRBD2. V lost 0 bases and J lost 3; bases outside the gene matches: 5. The CDR3 extends over 15 amino acids. Germline V CDR1 and CDR2: MNHEY, SMNVEV (reference sequence). CDR3: CASSLSGGDFYEQYF. In nucleotides, the CDR3 is TGTGCCAGCAGTTTATCGGGGGGGGATTTCTACGAGCAGTACTTC.